This is a list of T cell receptor beta chains from one sample in a study of shared clonotypes between healthy human individuals. Repertoires were generated with immunoSEQ multiplex PCR, while TCRdb's copy carries only in-frame clones and drops some. The top ten clones hold over 1.3% of a sample with 980,000 or so clones, 70% to 85% of them seen once. The sample comprised memory CD4+ T cells sorted from blood. The receptors derive from a man in his late teens or twenties in good health. Both conserved end residues are part of each CDR3. D genes are given only for firm matches. A row's size may be missing; if present it is once, few, many or a size class.

V,size,D,J,DNA,CDR3
TRBV29-1,once,NA,TRBJ2-7,TGCAGCGTTGAAGCTCGGGGGAAGTACGAGCAGTACTTC,CSVEARGKYEQYF
TRBV18,NA,NA,TRBJ2-7,TGTGCCAGCTCACCACGACGAGGGGACGAGCAGTACTTC,CASSPRRGDEQYF
TRBV28,NA,NA,TRBJ2-7,TGTGCCAGCAGTAAAGGGAGGAGAGACGAGCAGTACTTC,CASSKGRRDEQYF
TRBV7-2,NA,TRBD1,TRBJ1-4,TGTGCCAGCAGCCTCCGACAGGGGTTGGGTGAAAAACTGTTTTTT,CASSLRQGLGEKLFF
TRBV28,NA,NA,TRBJ1-2,TGTGCCAGCAGTTTAGGTGGTGAGGGGGGCTCTGGCTACACCTTC,CASSLGGEGGSGYTF
TRBV6-4,NA,NA,TRBJ1-1,TGTGCCAGCAGGCCTGACCTTGCCAGTAGCACTGAAGCTTTCTTT,CASRPDLASSTEAFF
TRBV10-1,NA,TRBD2,TRBJ2-7,TGCGCCAGCAGTGAGACTAGCGGGGGAAAAAGTGAGCAGTACTTC,CASSETSGGKSEQYF
TRBV5-1,NA,TRBD1,TRBJ1-1,TGCGCCAGCACTGGACAGGGAGACACTGAAGCTTTCTTT,CASTGQGDTEAFF
TRBV5-1,NA,NA,TRBJ1-1,TGCGCCAGCAGCTTCTCAGGACTCGGAGCTTTCTTT,CASSFSGLGAFF
TRBV18,NA,NA,TRBJ2-6,TGTGCCAGCTCACCTGGGGTTTCTACCTTAGGGGCCAACGTCCTGACTTTC,CASSPGVSTLGANVLTF
TRBV5-6,NA,TRBD1,TRBJ2-5,TGTGCCAGCAGCGCCAGACAGGGGCCGGAGACCCAGTACTTC,CASSARQGPETQYF
TRBV5-4,NA,NA,TRBJ2-3,TGTGCCAGCAGCCTCGAATCCACAGATACGCAGTATTTT,CASSLESTDTQYF
TRBV10-3,NA,NA,TRBJ1-1,TGTGCCATCAGTGATGCCCGCGTGGACAGTAACACTGAAGCTTTCTTT,CAISDARVDSNTEAFF
TRBV14,NA,NA,TRBJ2-3,TGTGCCAGCAGTCAAACCGGGACCTTGGGCACAGATACGCAGTATTTT,CASSQTGTLGTDTQYF
TRBV10-1,NA,NA,TRBJ1-1,TGCGCCAGCAGTGAGTCGGTTGCATTGAACACTGAAGCTTTCTTT,CASSESVALNTEAFF
TRBV5-3,NA,TRBD1,TRBJ2-6,TGTGCCAGAAGTCCTCTTTCACTTACAGGGGACAACGTCCTGACTTTC,CARSPLSLTGDNVLTF
TRBV5-1,NA,NA,TRBJ2-3,TGCGCCAGCAGCTTGGTAAACTCCTACACAGATACGCAGTATTTT,CASSLVNSYTDTQYF
TRBV9,NA,TRBD1,TRBJ2-2,TGTGCCAGCAGCGTGGGACAGATAATTACCGGGGAGCTGTTTTTT,CASSVGQIITGELFF
TRBV6-5,few,TRBD1,TRBJ1-2,TGTGCCAGCAGCCGAGGACAGGGGGCTGGCTACACCTTC,CASSRGQGAGYTF
TRBV4-1,NA,TRBD1,TRBJ2-3,TGCGCCAGCAGCGGACGACAGGGGTTGTCAGATACGCAGTATTTT,CASSGRQGLSDTQYF
TRBV18,NA,TRBD1,TRBJ2-4,TGTGCCAGCTCACCCCCCGGACAGGGGGCTAGGGCCAAAAACATTCAGTACTTC,CASSPPGQGARAKNIQYF
TRBV2,NA,TRBD1,TRBJ2-7,TGTGCCAGCAGAACAACCGGGACAGGTGAGCAGTACTTC,CASRTTGTGEQYF
TRBV6-6,NA,TRBD1,TRBJ2-7,TGTGCCAGCAGTTACCTGACAGGGCTATTCGAGCAGTACTTC,CASSYLTGLFEQYF
TRBV2,NA,NA,TRBJ2-1,TGTGCCAGCAGTGATTCTAGCCGGGGTGAGCAGTTCTTC,CASSDSSRGEQFF
TRBV30,NA,NA,TRBJ1-4,TGTGCCTGGGCGGAGGGGGAAAAACTGTTTTTT,CAWAEGEKLFF
TRBV11-2,NA,NA,TRBJ2-3,TGTGCCACCTCGCTCGGGAGCCCTGGGGTAGATACGCAGTATTTT,CATSLGSPGVDTQYF
TRBV7-9,NA,NA,TRBJ2-7,TGTGCCATCAACCTCATGGGGATCGGGTACGAGCAGTACTTC,CAINLMGIGYEQYF
TRBV9,NA,TRBD1,TRBJ1-6,TGTGCCAGCAGCCTAAGACAGGGGGCGGATAATTCACCCCTCCACTTT,CASSLRQGADNSPLHF
TRBV9,NA,NA,TRBJ2-2,TGTGCCAGCAGCGTAGAGGTGACAGGTGGGGCGGGGGAGCTGTTTTTT,CASSVEVTGGAGELFF
TRBV12-1,NA,NA,TRBJ1-5,TGTGCCGGTCACTCCGGGACAGGTAAAGGCAATCAGCCCCAGCATTTT,CAGHSGTGKGNQPQHF
TRBV14,NA,NA,TRBJ2-1,TGTGCCAGCAGCCAAGTTACAGGGACTGAGCAGTTCTTC,CASSQVTGTEQFF
TRBV6-1,NA,TRBD2,TRBJ2-1,TGTGCCAGCAGTGAGTGGCGGGGGGGTCCCCGTGAGCAGTTCTTC,CASSEWRGGPREQFF
TRBV7-9,once,TRBD1,TRBJ1-5,TGTGCCAGCAGCTTAGACGGGACAGGGGGGCAGCCCCAGCATTTT,CASSLDGTGGQPQHF
TRBV19,once,NA,TRBJ1-5,TGTGCCAGTAGTATTGCGAAGGGGGAACAGCCCCAGCATTTT,CASSIAKGEQPQHF
TRBV5-1,NA,NA,TRBJ2-5,TGCGCCAGCAGCTCTACCCCAGGGGTAGAGACCCAGTACTTC,CASSSTPGVETQYF
TRBV6-9,NA,TRBD1,TRBJ2-3,TGTGCCAGCAGTTTGGCCAGGGGGTCAGATACGCAGTATTTT,CASSLARGSDTQYF
TRBV19,NA,NA,TRBJ1-6,TGTGCCAGTAGTAGACCAACCGGGACGGCCCATTCACCCCTCCACTTT,CASSRPTGTAHSPLHF
TRBV5-4,few,TRBD1,TRBJ2-7,TGTGCCAGCAGCTTGGGGGGGACAGCCTCCTACGAGCAGTACTTC,CASSLGGTASYEQYF
TRBV7-2,NA,TRBD2,TRBJ2-1,TGTGCCAGCAGCAAAGCGGGAGGCTACAATGAGCAGTTCTTC,CASSKAGGYNEQFF
TRBV11-2,NA,NA,TRBJ2-7,TGTGCCAGCAGCTTAGGCCAGGGGGGCTACGAGCAGTACTTC,CASSLGQGGYEQYF
TRBV5-1,NA,TRBD1,TRBJ1-1,TGCGCCAGCAGCGGGACAGGGGGCAACACTGAAGCTTTCTTT,CASSGTGGNTEAFF
TRBV7-2,NA,NA,TRBJ2-3,TGTGCCAGCAGCTCTAACTCTGAAGGCGATACGCAGTATTTT,CASSSNSEGDTQYF
TRBV15,once,TRBD1,TRBJ2-5,TGTGCCACCAGCAGGCCAGACAGGGAGCGAAAGACCCAGTACTTC,CATSRPDRERKTQYF
TRBV6-5,NA,TRBD1,TRBJ1-1,TGTGCCAGCAGTTCCCTCCTGGACAGGTTAAGGTTCAGAGCTTTCTTT,CASSSLLDRLRFRAFF
TRBV11-2,NA,NA,TRBJ2-5,TGTGCCAGCAGCTTATATCCGGAGGTAGGGTCCCAGGAGACCCAGTACTTC,CASSLYPEVGSQETQYF
TRBV12-5,NA,NA,TRBJ2-2,TGTGCTAGTGGTTTCGGCGGGACAGTTATGAACACCGGGGAGCTGTTTTTT,CASGFGGTVMNTGELFF
TRBV6-4,few,NA,TRBJ2-3,TGTGCCAGCAGCCTGACTGGCAGGACAGATACGCAGTATTTT,CASSLTGRTDTQYF
TRBV4-3,NA,NA,TRBJ1-4,TGCGCCAGCAGCTCTGGGGCAACTAATGAAAAACTGTTTTTT,CASSSGATNEKLFF
TRBV28,NA,TRBD1,TRBJ2-7,TGTGCCAGCAGCAGAGCGACCGGGACAGGCTCCTACGAGCAGTACTTC,CASSRATGTGSYEQYF
TRBV4-3,NA,NA,TRBJ1-1,TGCGCCAGCAGCCTGAGTGGGTATACTGAAGCTTTCTTT,CASSLSGYTEAFF
TRBV19,NA,NA,TRBJ1-6,TGTGCCAGTAGTCCGTCGGCCGGCGGGGGTTCACCCCTCCACTTT,CASSPSAGGGSPLHF
TRBV27,NA,TRBD1,TRBJ1-1,TGTGCCAGCAGTTTAAAACAGGGGCAAGGAACTGAAGCTTTCTTT,CASSLKQGQGTEAFF